These 3 T cell receptor beta chains were sequenced from one sample in a study of cytotoxic CD8 clonotypes in ibrutinib-treated CLL. Measured with immunoSEQ multiplex PCR; TCRdb has only the in-frame clones, and not every one. The data hold more than 200,000 clones, with less than 75% observed a single time. This sample comprised PBMCs, obtained after 24 months of ibrutinib treatment. The receptors stem from a human donor with chronic lymphocytic leukemia.

The J gene is TRBJ2-1, the V gene TRBV14; TRBD2 agrees at 13 bases. This CDR3 has 16 residues. Germline CDR1 SGHDN, CDR2 FVKESK. Losses at the gene ends were 4 bases for V and 8 bases for J; bases not matched to a gene: 8. The CDR3, as DNA: TGTGCCAGCAGCCGTTTACTAGCGGGAGGGAGGGATGAGCAGTTCTTC. It codes for CASSRLLAGGRDEQFF.

Of note for this clone: Other nucleotide sequences in the sample specify the same CDR3. The chain combines TRBV27 with TRBJ1-5; no clear D. The germline V gene has CDR1 MNHEY and CDR2 SMNVEV (reference sequence). The CDR3 runs 12 residues. V lost 3 bases to trimming and J lost 4 bases, with 4 bases between them. The chain's CDR3 is CASSLGNQPQHF. The CDR3 DNA sequence: TGTGCCAGCAGTTTGGGGAATCAGCCCCAGCATTTT.

The chain employs TRBV6-1 and TRBJ2-2; 7 bases are a match to TRBD1. Trimming removed 2 bases from V and 5 bases from J; junction bases left unmatched: 2. The CDR3 consists of 14 residues. Germline-derived CDR1 and CDR2 are MNHNS and SASEGT. CDR3 loop: CASSENRGTGELFF. In DNA form, the CDR3 reads TGTGCCAGCAGTGAAAACAGGGGAACCGGGGAGCTGTTTTTT.